These T cell receptor beta chains were read from a single sample in a study of blood T cell repertoires in COVID-19. Method: immunoSEQ multiplex PCR; TCRdb's copy keeps in-frame clones and lacks some. The sample contains roughly 160,000 clones, approximately 85% of which appear only once. Material: peripheral blood. Receptors originate from a woman of 80 years or more with COVID-19, enrolled during active disease. Both conserved end residues are part of each CDR3. The D gene is left open where the match is weak. The size entry is marked missing in some rows and otherwise reads once, few, many or a size class.

cdr3_aa: CASGRSGAYNEQFF
cdr3_nt: TGTGCCAGCGGACGCTCGGGAGCCTACAATGAGCAGTTCTTC
j_call: TRBJ2-1
v_call: TRBV27
d_call: .
clone_size: .

cdr3_aa: CASSQGAGTDTQYF
cdr3_nt: TGTGCCAGCAGCCAAGGGGCCGGCACAGATACGCAGTATTTT
j_call: TRBJ2-3
v_call: TRBV3-1/TRBV3-2
d_call: .
clone_size: .

cdr3_aa: CASSSDRGGTQYF
cdr3_nt: TGTGCCAGCAGCTCGGACAGGGGTGGGACCCAGTACTTC
j_call: TRBJ2-5
v_call: TRBV5-4
d_call: TRBD1
clone_size: .

cdr3_aa: CASSMSGGAREQYF
cdr3_nt: TGTGCCAGTAGTATGAGCGGGGGGGCCCGCGAGCAGTACTTC
j_call: TRBJ2-7
v_call: TRBV19
d_call: TRBD2
clone_size: .

cdr3_aa: CSVATYFSGVSYEQYF
cdr3_nt: TGCAGCGTTGCGACCTACTTTAGCGGGGTATCCTACGAGCAGTACTTC
j_call: TRBJ2-7
v_call: TRBV29-1
d_call: TRBD2
clone_size: once

cdr3_aa: CASSLGGQGGGYTF
cdr3_nt: TGTGCCAGCAGCTTGGGGGGACAGGGTGGTGGCTACACCTTC
j_call: TRBJ1-2
v_call: TRBV5-5
d_call: TRBD1
clone_size: .

cdr3_aa: CASSQLATNEKLFF
cdr3_nt: TGTGCCAGCTCACAGCTTGCAACTAATGAAAAACTGTTTTTT
j_call: TRBJ1-4
v_call: TRBV18
d_call: .
clone_size: once

cdr3_aa: CASSNWAGKAGEQYQETQYF
cdr3_nt: TGTGCCAGCAGCAATTGGGCAGGGAAGGCAGGAGAACAGTACCAAGAGACCCAGTACTTC
j_call: TRBJ2-5
v_call: TRBV21-1
d_call: .
clone_size: .

cdr3_aa: CASSFGARDGYTF
cdr3_nt: TGTGCCAGCAGCTTTGGGGCTCGGGATGGCTACACCTTC
j_call: TRBJ1-2
v_call: TRBV7-9
d_call: .
clone_size: .

cdr3_aa: CASSAQSSSLSYGYTF
cdr3_nt: TGTGCCAGCAGTGCACAGAGTTCATCCCTATCCTATGGCTACACCTTC
j_call: TRBJ1-2
v_call: TRBV25-1
d_call: .
clone_size: .

cdr3_aa: CASSLQETQYF
cdr3_nt: TGTGCCAGCAGCCTGCAAGAGACCCAGTACTTC
j_call: TRBJ2-5
v_call: TRBV5-6
d_call: .
clone_size: .

cdr3_aa: CASSFAENTEAFF
cdr3_nt: TGTGCCAGCAGTTTCGCGGAGAACACTGAAGCTTTCTTT
j_call: TRBJ1-1
v_call: TRBV2
d_call: .
clone_size: once

cdr3_aa: CASSSGTSGRAYGEQFF
cdr3_nt: TGTGCCAGCAGTTCCGGGACTAGCGGGAGGGCCTACGGTGAGCAGTTCTTC
j_call: TRBJ2-1
v_call: TRBV27
d_call: TRBD2
clone_size: .

cdr3_aa: CASSVDRAEYNEQFF
cdr3_nt: TGTGCCAGCAGCGTAGATCGAGCGGAGTACAATGAGCAGTTCTTC
j_call: TRBJ2-1
v_call: TRBV9
d_call: .
clone_size: .

cdr3_aa: CASSSPGIGRNEQFF
cdr3_nt: TGTGCCAGCAGCTCCCCGGGGATCGGGAGAAATGAGCAGTTCTTC
j_call: TRBJ2-1
v_call: TRBV7-3
d_call: .
clone_size: .

cdr3_aa: CASRGGTENPLSYSSPLHF
cdr3_nt: TGTGCCAGCAGGGGCGGGACAGAAAACCCTCTTTCATATAGTTCACCCCTCCACTTT
j_call: TRBJ1-6
v_call: TRBV2
d_call: TRBD1
clone_size: .

cdr3_aa: CAISDGTGLRYEQYF
cdr3_nt: TGTGCCATCAGTGACGGGACAGGTCTACGATACGAGCAGTACTTC
j_call: TRBJ2-7
v_call: TRBV10-3
d_call: TRBD1
clone_size: .

cdr3_aa: CASSLGHGQNQPQHF
cdr3_nt: TGTGCCAGCAGCTTAGGGCACGGACAAAATCAGCCCCAGCATTTT
j_call: TRBJ1-5
v_call: TRBV7-9
d_call: .
clone_size: few

cdr3_aa: CASSSVTGSRPGELFF
cdr3_nt: TGCGCCAGCAGCTCCGTGACAGGATCTAGGCCCGGGGAGCTGTTTTTT
j_call: TRBJ2-2
v_call: TRBV5-1
d_call: .
clone_size: .

cdr3_aa: CSASGVRGSTDTQYF
cdr3_nt: TGCAGTGCTAGTGGTGTCAGGGGAAGCACAGATACGCAGTATTTT
j_call: TRBJ2-3
v_call: TRBV20-1
d_call: .
clone_size: .

cdr3_aa: CASSGTGGEQFF
cdr3_nt: TGTGCCAGCTCGGGGACGGGAGGCGAGCAGTTCTTC
j_call: TRBJ2-1
v_call: TRBV18
d_call: TRBD2
clone_size: .

cdr3_aa: CAWSIAGGRNSPLHF
cdr3_nt: TGTGCCTGGAGTATAGCAGGGGGCAGGAATTCACCCCTCCACTTT
j_call: TRBJ1-6
v_call: TRBV30
d_call: TRBD1
clone_size: .

cdr3_aa: CSVETGFVGYTF
cdr3_nt: TGCAGCGTTGAGACAGGGTTTGTTGGTTACACCTTC
j_call: TRBJ1-2
v_call: TRBV29-1
d_call: TRBD1
clone_size: .

cdr3_aa: CASMRGGSEKLFF
cdr3_nt: TGTGCCAGCATGAGAGGGGGTAGTGAAAAACTGTTTTTT
j_call: TRBJ1-4
v_call: TRBV9
d_call: .
clone_size: .

cdr3_aa: CASSETGTALLANYGYTF
cdr3_nt: TGTGCCAGCAGCGAAACCGGGACAGCCCTCTTAGCTAACTATGGCTACACCTTC
j_call: TRBJ1-2
v_call: TRBV2
d_call: TRBD1
clone_size: .

cdr3_aa: CASSLVLAPEQFF
cdr3_nt: TGTGCCAGCAGCTTAGTGCTAGCCCCAGAGCAGTTCTTC
j_call: TRBJ2-1
v_call: TRBV13
d_call: .
clone_size: .

cdr3_aa: CASSISGTGGSDTQYF
cdr3_nt: TGTGCCAGTAGTATTTCCGGGACAGGGGGCTCAGATACGCAGTATTTT
j_call: TRBJ2-3
v_call: TRBV19
d_call: TRBD1
clone_size: .

cdr3_aa: CSVEASGYEQYF
cdr3_nt: TGCAGCGTTGAGGCTAGCGGGTACGAGCAGTACTTC
j_call: TRBJ2-7
v_call: TRBV29-1
d_call: TRBD2
clone_size: .

cdr3_aa: CASSQARDRGEKLFF
cdr3_nt: TGCGCCAGCAGCCAAGCCCGGGACAGGGGTGAAAAACTGTTTTTT
j_call: TRBJ1-4
v_call: TRBV4-1
d_call: TRBD1
clone_size: .

cdr3_aa: CASSLTRPGETGELFF
cdr3_nt: TGTGCCAGCAGCTTAACGAGGCCAGGGGAGACCGGGGAGCTGTTTTTT
j_call: TRBJ2-2
v_call: TRBV7-3
d_call: .
clone_size: .

cdr3_aa: CASSYSITGTAEAFF
cdr3_nt: TGTGCCAGCAGTTACTCGATCACAGGGACGGCTGAAGCTTTCTTT
j_call: TRBJ1-1
v_call: TRBV6-6
d_call: .
clone_size: few

cdr3_aa: CASSQQGMSEKLFF
cdr3_nt: TGTGCCAGCAGCCAACAGGGGATGAGTGAAAAACTGTTTTTT
j_call: TRBJ1-4
v_call: TRBV7-9
d_call: TRBD1
clone_size: .

cdr3_aa: CASTEQGFEQFF
cdr3_nt: TGTGCCAGCACGGAACAGGGCTTTGAGCAGTTCTTC
j_call: TRBJ2-1
v_call: TRBV2
d_call: .
clone_size: .

cdr3_aa: CASRVGTSGYEQYF
cdr3_nt: TGTGCCAGCAGGGTGGGGACTAGCGGCTACGAGCAGTACTTC
j_call: TRBJ2-7
v_call: TRBV5-5
d_call: TRBD2
clone_size: .

cdr3_aa: CASSLVTGVRGHGYTF
cdr3_nt: TGTGCCAGCAGCTTAGTAACAGGGGTGAGGGGCCATGGCTACACCTTC
j_call: TRBJ1-2
v_call: TRBV11-2
d_call: TRBD1
clone_size: .

cdr3_aa: CASSFSGGASEQYF
cdr3_nt: TGTGCCAGCAGTTTTAGCGGGGGGGCGTCTGAGCAGTACTTC
j_call: TRBJ2-7
v_call: TRBV2
d_call: TRBD2
clone_size: .

cdr3_aa: CASSPWTGAGANVLTF
cdr3_nt: TGTGCCAGTAGTCCATGGACAGGGGCTGGGGCCAACGTCCTGACTTTC
j_call: TRBJ2-6
v_call: TRBV19
d_call: TRBD1
clone_size: .

cdr3_aa: CASSLGTPAFTF
cdr3_nt: TGTGCCAGCAGTTTGGGGACTCCCGCTTTCACCTTC
j_call: TRBJ1-2
v_call: TRBV28
d_call: .
clone_size: .

cdr3_aa: CASSLQAYQETQYF
cdr3_nt: TGCGCCAGCAGCCTGCAGGCGTACCAAGAGACCCAGTACTTC
j_call: TRBJ2-5
v_call: TRBV5-1
d_call: .
clone_size: .

cdr3_aa: CASSVEGSSYEQYF
cdr3_nt: TGTGCCAGCAGTGTAGAGGGTAGCTCCTACGAGCAGTACTTC
j_call: TRBJ2-7
v_call: TRBV2
d_call: .
clone_size: once

cdr3_aa: CASSFGSGHRETQYF
cdr3_nt: TGCGCCAGCAGCTTCGGTAGCGGCCACCGAGAGACCCAGTACTTC
j_call: TRBJ2-5
v_call: TRBV5-1
d_call: .
clone_size: .

cdr3_aa: CASSPRGLGRKGYTF
cdr3_nt: TGTGCCAGCAGCCCCAGGGGGTTGGGGCGAAAGGGCTACACCTTC
j_call: TRBJ1-2
v_call: TRBV7-9
d_call: TRBD1
clone_size: .

cdr3_aa: CASTRETGELFF
cdr3_nt: TGTGCCAGCACCCGGGAGACCGGGGAGCTGTTTTTT
j_call: TRBJ2-2
v_call: TRBV6-5
d_call: .
clone_size: .

cdr3_aa: CASSYYWRTGELFF
cdr3_nt: TGTGCCAGCAGTTACTACTGGAGGACCGGGGAGCTGTTTTTT
j_call: TRBJ2-2
v_call: TRBV6-5
d_call: .
clone_size: .

cdr3_aa: CASSLGGHTEAFF
cdr3_nt: TGTGCCAGCAGTTTAGGGGGCCACACTGAAGCTTTCTTT
j_call: TRBJ1-1
v_call: TRBV12-3/TRBV12-4
d_call: .
clone_size: .

cdr3_aa: CASSPRQGDYEQYF
cdr3_nt: TGCGCCAGCAGCCCACGACAGGGGGACTACGAGCAGTACTTC
j_call: TRBJ2-7
v_call: TRBV5-1
d_call: TRBD1
clone_size: .

cdr3_aa: CASSLANDRGDYEQYF
cdr3_nt: TGTGCCAGCAGTTTGGCCAACGACAGGGGGGACTACGAGCAGTACTTC
j_call: TRBJ2-7
v_call: TRBV28
d_call: TRBD1
clone_size: .

cdr3_aa: CASSLDGRSGTDTQYF
cdr3_nt: TGTGCCAGCAGCTTGGATGGCAGGTCAGGGACAGATACGCAGTATTTT
j_call: TRBJ2-3
v_call: TRBV5-5
d_call: .
clone_size: .

cdr3_aa: CASSPSWRGQYF
cdr3_nt: TGTGCCAGCAGTCCCTCCTGGAGGGGGCAGTACTTC
j_call: TRBJ2-7
v_call: TRBV12-3/TRBV12-4
d_call: .
clone_size: .

cdr3_aa: CASSLEAGPWETQYF
cdr3_nt: TGTGCCAGCAGCTTGGAGGCAGGGCCGTGGGAGACCCAGTACTTC
j_call: TRBJ2-5
v_call: TRBV5-5
d_call: .
clone_size: .

cdr3_aa: CASSPIPGQGTETQYF
cdr3_nt: TGTGCCAGCTCCCCAATCCCGGGACAGGGGACTGAGACCCAGTACTTC
j_call: TRBJ2-5
v_call: TRBV18
d_call: TRBD1
clone_size: .

cdr3_aa: CASRTGSNYGYTF
cdr3_nt: TGTGCCAGCAGAACCGGGTCTAACTATGGCTACACCTTC
j_call: TRBJ1-2
v_call: TRBV28
d_call: .
clone_size: few